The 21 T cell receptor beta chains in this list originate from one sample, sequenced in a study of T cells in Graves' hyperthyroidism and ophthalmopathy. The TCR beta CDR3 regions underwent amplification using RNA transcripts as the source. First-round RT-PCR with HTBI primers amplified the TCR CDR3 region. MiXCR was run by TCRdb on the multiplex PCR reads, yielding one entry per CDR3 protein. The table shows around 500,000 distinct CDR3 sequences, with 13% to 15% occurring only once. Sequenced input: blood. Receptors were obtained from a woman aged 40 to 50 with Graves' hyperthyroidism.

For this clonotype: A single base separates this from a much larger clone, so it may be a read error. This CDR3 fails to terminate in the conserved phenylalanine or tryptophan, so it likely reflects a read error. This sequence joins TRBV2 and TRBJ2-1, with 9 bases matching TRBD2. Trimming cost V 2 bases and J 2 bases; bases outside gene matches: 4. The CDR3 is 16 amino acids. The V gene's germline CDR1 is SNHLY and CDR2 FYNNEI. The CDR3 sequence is CASSETTSGTYNEQFL. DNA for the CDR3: TGTGCCAGCAGTGAAACGACTAGCGGAACCTACAATGAGCAGTTCCTC.

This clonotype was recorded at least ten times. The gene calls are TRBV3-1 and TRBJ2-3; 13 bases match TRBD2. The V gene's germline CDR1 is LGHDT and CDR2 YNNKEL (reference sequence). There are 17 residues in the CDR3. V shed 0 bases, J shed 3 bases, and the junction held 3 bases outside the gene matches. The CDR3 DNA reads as TGTGCCAGCAGCCAAGACCCACTAGCGGGAGGGACAGATACGCAGTATTTT. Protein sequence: CASSQDPLAGGTDTQYF.

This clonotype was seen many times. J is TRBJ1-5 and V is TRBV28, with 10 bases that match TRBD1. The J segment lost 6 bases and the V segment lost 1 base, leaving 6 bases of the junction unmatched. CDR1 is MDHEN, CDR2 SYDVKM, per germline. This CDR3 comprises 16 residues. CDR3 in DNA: TGTGCCAGCAGTTTATTCCGGACAGGGGGTAGTCAGCCCCAGCATTTT. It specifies CASSLFRTGGSQPQHF.

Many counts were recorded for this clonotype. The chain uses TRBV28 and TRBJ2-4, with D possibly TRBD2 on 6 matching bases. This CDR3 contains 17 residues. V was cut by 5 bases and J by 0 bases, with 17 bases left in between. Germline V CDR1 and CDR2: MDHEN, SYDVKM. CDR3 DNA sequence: TGTGCCAGCAGTCCACAGAGGGAGGCCCTAGCCAAAAACATTCAGTACTTC. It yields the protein CASSPQREALAKNIQYF.

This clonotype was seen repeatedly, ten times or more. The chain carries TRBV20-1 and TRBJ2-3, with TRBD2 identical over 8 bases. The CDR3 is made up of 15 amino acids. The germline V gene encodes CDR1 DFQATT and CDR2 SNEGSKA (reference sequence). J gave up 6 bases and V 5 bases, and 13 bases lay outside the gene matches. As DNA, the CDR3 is TGCAGTGCTTCTCATGGGGTGCGGGAGGTGGATACGCAGTATTTT. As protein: CSASHGVREVDTQYF.

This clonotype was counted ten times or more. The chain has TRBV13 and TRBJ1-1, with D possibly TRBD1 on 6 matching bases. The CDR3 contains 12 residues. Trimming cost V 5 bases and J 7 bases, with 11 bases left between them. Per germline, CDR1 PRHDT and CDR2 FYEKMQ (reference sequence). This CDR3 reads CASSRPTGEAFF. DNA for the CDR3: TGTGCCAGCAGCCGACCGACAGGTGAAGCTTTCTTT.

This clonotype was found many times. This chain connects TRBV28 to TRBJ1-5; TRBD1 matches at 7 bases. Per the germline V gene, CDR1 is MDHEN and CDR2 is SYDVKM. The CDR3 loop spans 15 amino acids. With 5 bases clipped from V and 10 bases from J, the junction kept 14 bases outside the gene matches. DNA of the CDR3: TGTGCCAGCAGTCCTCTCTGGGACAGTCCTCAACCCCAGCATTTT. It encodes CASSPLWDSPQPQHF.

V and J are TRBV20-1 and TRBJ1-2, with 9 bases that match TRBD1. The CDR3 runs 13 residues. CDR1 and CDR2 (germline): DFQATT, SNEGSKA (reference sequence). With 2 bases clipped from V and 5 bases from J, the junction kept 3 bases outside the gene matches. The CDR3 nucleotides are TGCAGTGCTAGACCGGGGACAGGGTATGGCTACACCTTC. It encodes CSARPGTGYGYTF.

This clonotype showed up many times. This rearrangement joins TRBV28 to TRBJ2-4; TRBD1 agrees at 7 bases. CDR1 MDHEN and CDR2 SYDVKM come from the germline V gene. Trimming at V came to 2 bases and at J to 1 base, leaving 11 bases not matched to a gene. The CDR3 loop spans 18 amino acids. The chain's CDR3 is CASSLGGTGELAKNIQYF. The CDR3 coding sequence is TGTGCCAGCAGTTTAGGGGGTACAGGGGAGTTGGCCAAAAACATTCAGTACTTC.

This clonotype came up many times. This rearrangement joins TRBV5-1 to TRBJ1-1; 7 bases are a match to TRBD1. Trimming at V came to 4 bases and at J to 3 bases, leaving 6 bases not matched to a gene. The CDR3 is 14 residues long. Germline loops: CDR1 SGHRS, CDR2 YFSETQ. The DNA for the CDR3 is TGCGCCAGCAGCACGGACAGGACGGACACTGAAGCTTTCTTT. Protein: CASSTDRTDTEAFF.

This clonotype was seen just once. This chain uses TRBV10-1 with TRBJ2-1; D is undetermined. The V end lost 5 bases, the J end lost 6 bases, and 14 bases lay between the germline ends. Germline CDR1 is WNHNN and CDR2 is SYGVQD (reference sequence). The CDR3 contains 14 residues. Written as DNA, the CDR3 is TGCGCCAGCAGTTTAGGTCAGTTGGGCAATGAGCAGTTCTTC. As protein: CASSLGQLGNEQFF.

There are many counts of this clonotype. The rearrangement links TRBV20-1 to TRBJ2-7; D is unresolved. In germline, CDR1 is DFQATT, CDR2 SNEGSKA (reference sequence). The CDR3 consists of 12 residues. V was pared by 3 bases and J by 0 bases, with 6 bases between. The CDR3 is CSASPLSYEQYF. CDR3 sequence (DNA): TGCAGTGCTAGTCCCCTCTCCTACGAGCAGTACTTC.

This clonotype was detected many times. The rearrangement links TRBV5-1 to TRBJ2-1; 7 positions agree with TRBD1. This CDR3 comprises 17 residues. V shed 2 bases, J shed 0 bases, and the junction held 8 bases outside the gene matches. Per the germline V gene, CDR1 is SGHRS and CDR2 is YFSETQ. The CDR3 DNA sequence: TGCGCCAGCAGCTTAGGGCCGGGACAGAGCTCCTACAATGAGCAGTTCTTC. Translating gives CASSLGPGQSSYNEQFF.

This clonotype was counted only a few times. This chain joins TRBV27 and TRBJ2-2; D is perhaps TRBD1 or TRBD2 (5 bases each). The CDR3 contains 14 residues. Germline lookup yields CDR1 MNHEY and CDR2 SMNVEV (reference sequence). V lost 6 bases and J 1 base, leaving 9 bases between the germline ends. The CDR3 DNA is TGTGCCAGCAGAGATGGGGGGAACACCGGGGAGCTGTTTTTT. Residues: CASRDGGNTGELFF.

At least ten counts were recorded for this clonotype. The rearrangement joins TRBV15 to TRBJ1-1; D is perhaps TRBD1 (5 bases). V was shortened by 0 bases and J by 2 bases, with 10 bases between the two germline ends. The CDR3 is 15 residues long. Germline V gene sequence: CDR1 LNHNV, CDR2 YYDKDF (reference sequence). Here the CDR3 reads CATSRDQGVNTEAFF. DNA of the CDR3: TGTGCCACCAGCAGAGATCAGGGCGTAAACACTGAAGCTTTCTTT. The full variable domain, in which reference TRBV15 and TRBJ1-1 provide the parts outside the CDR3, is DAMVIQNPRYQVTQFGKPVTLSCSQTLNHNVMYWYQQKSSQAPKLLFHYYDKDFNNEADTPDNFQSRRPNTSFCFLDIRSPGLGDTAMYLCATSRDQGVNTEAFFGQGTRLTVV.

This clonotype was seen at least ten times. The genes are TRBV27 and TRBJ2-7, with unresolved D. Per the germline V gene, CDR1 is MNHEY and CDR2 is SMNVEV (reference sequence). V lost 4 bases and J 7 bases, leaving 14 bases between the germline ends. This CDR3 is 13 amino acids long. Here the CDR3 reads CASSSLSPWEQYF. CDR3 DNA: TGTGCCAGCAGTTCCCTCAGCCCTTGGGAGCAGTACTTC.

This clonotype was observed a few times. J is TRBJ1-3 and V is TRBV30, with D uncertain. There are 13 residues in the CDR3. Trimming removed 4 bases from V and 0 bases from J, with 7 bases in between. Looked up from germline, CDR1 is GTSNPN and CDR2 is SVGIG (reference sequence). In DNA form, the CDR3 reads TGTGCCTGGACCCTGGACTCTGGAAACACCATATATTTT. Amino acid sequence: CAWTLDSGNTIYF. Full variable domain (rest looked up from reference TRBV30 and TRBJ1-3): SQTIHQWPATLVQPVGSPLSLECTVEGTSNPNLYWYRQAAGRGLQLLFYSVGIGQISSEVPQNLSASRPQDRQFILSSKKLLLSDSGFYLCAWTLDSGNTIYFGEGSWLTVV.

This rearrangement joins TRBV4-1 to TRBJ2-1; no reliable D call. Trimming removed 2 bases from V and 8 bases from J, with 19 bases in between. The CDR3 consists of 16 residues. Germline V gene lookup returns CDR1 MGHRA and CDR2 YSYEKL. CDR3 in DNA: TGCGCCAGCAGCCAACTGGCCCTAGGCTCCCCCGATGAGCAGTTCTTC. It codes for CASSQLALGSPDEQFF.

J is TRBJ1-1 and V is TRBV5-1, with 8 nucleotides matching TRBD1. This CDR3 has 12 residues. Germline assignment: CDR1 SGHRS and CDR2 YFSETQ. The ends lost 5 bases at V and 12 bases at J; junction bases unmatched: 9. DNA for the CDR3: TGCGCCAGCAGTCCAGGACAGGGAGCAACTTTCTTT. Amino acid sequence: CASSPGQGATFF.

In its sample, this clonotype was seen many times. CDR3 bases: TGTGCCAGCAGCCAAGAGGGTAGCAATCAGCCCCAGCATTTT. This gives the protein CASSQEGSNQPQHF. The chain carries TRBV3-1 and TRBJ1-5; D gene unclear. The CDR3 covers 14 residues. Germline V CDR1 and CDR2: LGHDT, YNNKEL (reference sequence). Deletions cut 0 bases from V and 0 bases from J, with 3 bases between. Combining the CDR3 with reference TRBV3-1 and TRBJ1-5 gives the whole variable domain DTAVSQTPKYLVTQMGNDKSIKCEQNLGHDTMYWYKQDSKKFLKIMFSYNNKELIINETVPNRFSPKSPDKAHLNLHINSLELGDSAVYFCASSQEGSNQPQHFGDGTRLSIL.

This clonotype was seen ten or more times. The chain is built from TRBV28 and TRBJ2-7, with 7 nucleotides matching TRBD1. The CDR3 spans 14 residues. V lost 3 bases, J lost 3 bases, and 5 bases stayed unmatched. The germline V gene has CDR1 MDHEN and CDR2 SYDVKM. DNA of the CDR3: TGTGCCAGCAGTTTCGGACAGGTTTACTACGAGCAGTACTTC. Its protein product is CASSFGQVYYEQYF. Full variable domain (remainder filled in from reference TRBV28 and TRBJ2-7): DVKVTQSSRYLVKRTGEKVFLECVQDMDHENMFWYRQDPGLGLRLIYFSYDVKMKEKGDIPEGYSVSREKKERFSLILESASTNQTSMYLCASSFGQVYYEQYFGPGTRLTVT.